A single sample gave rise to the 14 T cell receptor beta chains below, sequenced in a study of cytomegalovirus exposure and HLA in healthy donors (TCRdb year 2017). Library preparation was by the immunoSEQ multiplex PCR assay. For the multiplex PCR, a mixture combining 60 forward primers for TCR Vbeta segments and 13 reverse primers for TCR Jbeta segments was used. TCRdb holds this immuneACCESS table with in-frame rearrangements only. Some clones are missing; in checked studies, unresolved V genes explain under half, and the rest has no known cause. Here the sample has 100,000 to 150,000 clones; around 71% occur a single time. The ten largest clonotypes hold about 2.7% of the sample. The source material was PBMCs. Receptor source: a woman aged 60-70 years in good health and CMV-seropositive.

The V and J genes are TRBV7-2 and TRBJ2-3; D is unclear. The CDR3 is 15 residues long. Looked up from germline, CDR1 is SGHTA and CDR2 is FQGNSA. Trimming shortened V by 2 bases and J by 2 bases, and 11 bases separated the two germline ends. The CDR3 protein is CASSLRPRSTDTQYF. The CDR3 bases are TGTGCCAGCAGCTTACGGCCCAGGTCCACAGATACGCAGTATTTT.

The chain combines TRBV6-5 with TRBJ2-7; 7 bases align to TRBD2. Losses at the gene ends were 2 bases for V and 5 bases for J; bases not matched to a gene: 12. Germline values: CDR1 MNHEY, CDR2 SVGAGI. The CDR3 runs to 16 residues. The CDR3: CASSYLRASGLNEQYF. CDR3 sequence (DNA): TGTGCCAGCAGTTACCTCCGGGCTAGCGGTCTCAACGAGCAGTACTTC.

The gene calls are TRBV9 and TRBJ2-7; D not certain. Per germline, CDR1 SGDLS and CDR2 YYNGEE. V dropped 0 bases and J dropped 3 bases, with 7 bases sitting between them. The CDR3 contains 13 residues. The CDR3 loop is CASSVAPSYEQYF. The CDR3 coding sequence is TGTGCCAGCAGCGTAGCCCCGAGCTACGAGCAGTACTTC.

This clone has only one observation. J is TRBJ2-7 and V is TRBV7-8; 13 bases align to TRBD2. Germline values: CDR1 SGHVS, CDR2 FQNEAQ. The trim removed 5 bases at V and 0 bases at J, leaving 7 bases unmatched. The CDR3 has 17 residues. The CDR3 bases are TGTGCCAGCAGCACCGGACTAGCGGGGGATAGCTCCTACGAGCAGTACTTC. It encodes CASSTGLAGDSSYEQYF.

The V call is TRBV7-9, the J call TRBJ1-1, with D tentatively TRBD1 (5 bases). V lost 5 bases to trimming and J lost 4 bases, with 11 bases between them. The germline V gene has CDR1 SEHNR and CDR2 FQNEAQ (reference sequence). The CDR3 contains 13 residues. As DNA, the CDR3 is TGTGCCAGCAGCCTCGGGACTGGCACTGAAGCTTTCTTT. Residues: CASSLGTGTEAFF.

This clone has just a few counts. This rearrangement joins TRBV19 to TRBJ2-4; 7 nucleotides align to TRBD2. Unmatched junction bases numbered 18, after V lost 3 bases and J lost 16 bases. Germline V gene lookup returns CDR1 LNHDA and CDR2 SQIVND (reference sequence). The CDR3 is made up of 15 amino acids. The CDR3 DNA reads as TGTGCCAGTAGTATTTCGTGGGAGGGCCACGAGTCTGGCTACTTC. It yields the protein CASSISWEGHESGYF.

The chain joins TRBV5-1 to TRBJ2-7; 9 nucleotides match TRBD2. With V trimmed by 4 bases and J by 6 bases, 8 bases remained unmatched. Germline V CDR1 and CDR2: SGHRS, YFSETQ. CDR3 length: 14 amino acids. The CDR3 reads CASSPLAGEGEQYF. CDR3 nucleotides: TGCGCCAGCAGCCCCTTAGCGGGGGAGGGCGAGCAGTACTTC. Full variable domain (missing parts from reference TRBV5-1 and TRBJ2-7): KAGVTQTPRYLIKTRGQQVTLSCSPISGHRSVSWYQQTPGQGLQFLFEYFSETQRNKGNFPGRFSGRQFSNSRSEMNVSTLELGDSALYLCASSPLAGEGEQYFGPGTRLTVT.

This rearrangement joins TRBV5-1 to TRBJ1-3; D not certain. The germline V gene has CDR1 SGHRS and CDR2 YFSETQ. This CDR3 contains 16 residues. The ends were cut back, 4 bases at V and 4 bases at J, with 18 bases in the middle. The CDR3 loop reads CASSMGSQNQGNTIYF. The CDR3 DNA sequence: TGCGCCAGCAGCATGGGTTCACAGAATCAAGGAAACACCATATATTTT.

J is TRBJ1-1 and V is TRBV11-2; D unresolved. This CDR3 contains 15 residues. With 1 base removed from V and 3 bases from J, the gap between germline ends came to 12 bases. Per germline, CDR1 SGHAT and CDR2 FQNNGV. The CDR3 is CASSLVAVTYTEAFF. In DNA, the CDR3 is TGTGCCAGCAGCTTAGTGGCAGTCACCTACACTGAAGCTTTCTTT.

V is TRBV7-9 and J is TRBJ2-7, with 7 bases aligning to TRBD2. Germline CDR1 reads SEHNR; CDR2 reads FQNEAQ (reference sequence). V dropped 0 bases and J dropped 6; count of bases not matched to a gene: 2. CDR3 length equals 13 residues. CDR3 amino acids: CASSLAWGGEQYF. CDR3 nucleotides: TGTGCCAGCAGCTTAGCGTGGGGGGGCGAGCAGTACTTC. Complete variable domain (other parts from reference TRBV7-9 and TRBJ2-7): DTGVSQNPRHKITKRGQNVTFRCDPISEHNRLYWYRQTLGQGPEFLTYFQNEAQLEKSRLLSDRFSAERPKGSFSTLEIQRTEQGDSAMYLCASSLAWGGEQYFGPGTRLTVT.

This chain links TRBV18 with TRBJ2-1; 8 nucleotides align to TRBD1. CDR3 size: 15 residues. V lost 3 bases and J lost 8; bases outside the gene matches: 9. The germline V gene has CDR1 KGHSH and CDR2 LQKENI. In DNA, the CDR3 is TGTGCCAGCTCACCCACAGGGGGTGTACGGGATGAGCAGTTCTTC. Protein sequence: CASSPTGGVRDEQFF.

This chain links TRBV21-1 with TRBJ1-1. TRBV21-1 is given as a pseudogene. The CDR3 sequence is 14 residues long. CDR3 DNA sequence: TGTGCCAGCAGCCCGGGACTGAGGAACACTGAAGCTTTCTTT. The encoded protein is CASSPGLRNTEAFF.

The CDR3 is CASSASRDRNTEAFF. The CDR3 DNA is TGTGCCAGCAGCGCGTCCCGGGACAGGAACACTGAAGCTTTCTTT. This chain joins TRBV9 and TRBJ1-1, with 7 bases lining up with TRBD1. Germline values: CDR1 SGDLS, CDR2 YYNGEE. V lost 3 bases, J lost 1 base, and 6 bases stayed unmatched. The CDR3 loop spans 15 amino acids.

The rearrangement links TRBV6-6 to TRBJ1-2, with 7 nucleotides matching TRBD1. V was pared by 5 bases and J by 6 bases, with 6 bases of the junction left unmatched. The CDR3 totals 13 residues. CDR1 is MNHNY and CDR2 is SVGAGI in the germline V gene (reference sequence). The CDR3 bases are TGTGCCAGCAGTCTGACAGGGCCGGATGGCTACACCTTC. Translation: CASSLTGPDGYTF.